The entry below gives a single T cell receptor beta chain sequence along with its context. These data belong to a study of T cell changes during pregnancy in multiple sclerosis. The assay was immunoSEQ multiplex PCR, and TCRdb's table has in-frame clones only and misses some. The repertoire holds 95,000 to 110,000 clones, with around 90% as singletons. The germline V and J ends were trimmed by 1 base and 7 bases, with 12 bases remaining between them. Germline values: CDR1 SGHDT, CDR2 YYEEEE. The CDR3 is 15 amino acids. The input for sequencing was peripheral blood, taken in the third trimester of pregnancy. The receptor was derived from a female donor in good health, enrolled as a control in a pregnancy study. The chain combines TRBV5-6 with TRBJ1-6; no firm D call. The CDR3 nucleotides read TGTGCCAGCAGCTTGAAAAACAGCCTAAATTCACCCCTCCACTTT. Amino acid sequence: CASSLKNSLNSPLHF.